This T cell receptor (beta chain) appears in the sequencing data of a study of blood T cell repertoires in COVID-19. Across the whole study: Samples representing acute and convalescent COVID-19 were sourced from the United States, Italy and Spain.

This CDR3 comprises 15 residues. CDR1 and CDR2 (germline): LNHNV, YYDKDF (reference sequence). V dropped 5 bases and J dropped 5 bases, with 15 bases sitting between them. Cohorts were determined from participant-reported clinical history. TCRdb keeps only in-frame clones here, not all; method: immunoSEQ multiplex PCR. The sample consists of approximately 320,000 clones, around 90% of them appearing once. The chain uses TRBV15 and TRBJ1-4, with D perhaps matching TRBD1 (5 bases). The sequence derives from a man aged 60 to 69 who had recovered from COVID-19. Sequences were obtained from PBMCs or T cells enriched from blood (not recorded which). DNA of the CDR3: TGTGCCACCAGCGAAAAGGGGCAGTTGAATGAAAAACTGTTTTTT. This encodes CATSEKGQLNEKLFF.